These 16 T cell receptor beta chains were sequenced from one sample in a study of blood T cell repertoires in COVID-19. The method was immunoSEQ multiplex PCR; TCRdb's version includes in-frame clones alone and lacks a portion of them. The sample has about 140,000 clones; under 90% are singletons. Sequencing used peripheral blood. All receptors derive from a human donor in a cohort sampled during active COVID-19.

The chain has TRBV28 and TRBJ1-3; D might be TRBD1 (5 bases). The CDR3 spans 16 residues. Per the germline V gene, CDR1 is MDHEN and CDR2 is SYDVKM. V was cut by 5 bases and J by 3 bases, with 17 bases left in between. CDR3 sequence: CASSPDKGGVGNTIYF. The DNA for the CDR3 is TGTGCCAGCAGTCCCGACAAGGGAGGGGTTGGAAACACCATATATTTT.

The chain carries TRBV7-9 and TRBJ2-7; 7 nucleotides match TRBD2. Trimming removed 3 bases from V and 6 bases from J; junction bases left unmatched: 8. The germline V gene encodes CDR1 SEHNR and CDR2 FQNEAQ (reference sequence). The CDR3 runs 14 residues. The CDR3 loop is CASSFAGTKGEQYF. CDR3 bases: TGTGCCAGCAGCTTTGCCGGGACTAAGGGCGAGCAGTACTTC.

This clone has a single count. The chain combines TRBV28 with TRBJ1-5; no reliable D call. The CDR3 is 19 amino acids. Germline V gene lookup returns CDR1 MDHEN and CDR2 SYDVKM. V lost 7 bases and J 0 bases, leaving 25 bases between the germline ends. Here the CDR3 DNA reads TGTGCCAGCATCCTATCCAGAGGTACCGGAGCTTATAGCAATCAGCCCCAGCATTTT. Translated, it gives CASILSRGTGAYSNQPQHF. The full variable domain, with the rest looked up from reference TRBV28 and TRBJ1-5, is DVKVTQSSRYLVKRTGEKVFLECVQDMDHENMFWYRQDPGLGLRLIYFSYDVKMKEKGDIPEGYSVSREKKERFSLILESASTNQTSMYLCASILSRGTGAYSNQPQHFGDGTRLSIL.

The chain links TRBV6-2 or TRBV6-3 to TRBJ2-6; 8 bases are a match to TRBD2. CDR1 and CDR2 (germline): MNHEY, SVGEGT. Trimming at V came to 2 bases and at J to 0 bases, leaving 6 bases not matched to a gene. The CDR3 is 18 amino acids. CDR3 nucleotides: TGTGCCAGCAGTTACGTTAGCGGGGATCTCTCTGGGGCCAACGTCCTGACTTTC. This sequence encodes CASSYVSGDLSGANVLTF.

The CDR3 reads CASSQDTFWRECEQYF. DNA for the CDR3: TGCGCCAGCAGCCAAGATACCTTTTGGCGGGAGTGCGAGCAGTACTTC. The chain employs TRBV4-3 and TRBJ2-7; TRBD2 matches 7 bases. Germline V gene data show CDR1 as LGHNA and CDR2 as YSLEER. This CDR3 has 16 amino acids. Trimming removed 0 bases from V and 6 bases from J; junction bases left unmatched: 11.

The table lists this clone with a count of one. CDR3: CASSPGQGIYEQFF. CDR3 coding DNA: TGTGCCAGCAGCCCTGGACAGGGGATCTATGAGCAGTTCTTC. The chain carries TRBV11-1 and TRBJ2-1, with 9 positions matching TRBD1. The germline V gene encodes CDR1 SGHAT and CDR2 FQDESV (reference sequence). Trimming cost V 5 bases and J 8 bases; bases outside gene matches: 7. The CDR3 length is 14 residues. Full variable domain (outside the CDR3, taken from reference TRBV11-1 and TRBJ2-1): EAEVAQSPRYKITEKSQAVAFWCDPISGHATLYWYRQILGQGPELLVQFQDESVVDDSQLPKDRFSAERLKGVDSTLKIQPAELGDSAMYLCASSPGQGIYEQFFGPGTRLTVL.

This clone was counted between two and nine times. This rearrangement joins TRBV7-9 to TRBJ2-7; weak D call: TRBD2 (6 bases). The CDR3 runs to 15 residues. Germline CDR1 is SEHNR and CDR2 is FQNEAQ (reference sequence). The germline V and J ends were trimmed by 1 base and 0 bases, with 10 bases remaining between them. This CDR3 is CASSLVVGGSYEQYF. Written as DNA, the CDR3 is TGTGCCAGCAGCTTAGTGGTCGGGGGCTCCTACGAGCAGTACTTC.

The V call is TRBV7-9, the J call TRBJ1-3; D gene ambiguous. The ends were cut back, 1 base at V and 2 bases at J, with 12 bases in the middle. CDR1 is SEHNR, CDR2 FQNEAQ, per germline (reference sequence). The CDR3 consists of 16 residues. The CDR3 loop reads CASSLDLYSTGNTIYF. DNA for the CDR3: TGTGCCAGCAGCTTAGACCTCTACAGTACTGGAAACACCATATATTTT.

The chain employs TRBV28 and TRBJ2-5, with TRBD1 identical over 8 bases. The CDR3 sequence is 16 residues long. CDR1 and CDR2 (germline): MDHEN, SYDVKM. V lost 5 bases to trimming and J lost 4 bases; unmatched junction nucleotides: 12. The CDR3 bases are TGTGCCAGCAGTACCAACAGGGGGGTTTTGGGAGAGACCCAGTACTTC. Its protein product is CASSTNRGVLGETQYF.

This chain joins TRBV7-9 and TRBJ1-3; D is possibly TRBD1 (5 bases). From germline, CDR1 is SEHNR and CDR2 FQNEAQ (reference sequence). This CDR3 spans 13 amino acids. V lost 5 bases and J lost 4, with 9 bases in between. CDR3 coding DNA: TGTGCCAGCAGCCTCAGGGCCGGAAACACCATATATTTT. Translating it yields CASSLRAGNTIYF.

The J gene is TRBJ2-1, the V gene TRBV7-2; TRBD1 matches at 10 bases. From germline, CDR1 is SGHTA and CDR2 FQGNSA. The CDR3 spans 19 residues. Trimming took 4 bases from V and 1 from J; bases not matched to a gene: 13. The CDR3 coding sequence is TGTGCCAGCAGCTCCCCAGAAAGACAGGGGGCCACGTCCTACAATGAGCAGTTCTTC. Protein product: CASSSPERQGATSYNEQFF.

V is TRBV18 and J is TRBJ2-7; 11 positions match TRBD1. Trimming removed 5 bases from V and 0 bases from J; junction bases left unmatched: 3. The germline CDR1 and CDR2 sequences are KGHSH and LQKENI. CDR3 length: 15 amino acids. CDR3 sequence reads: CASSAGTGGSYEQYF. The CDR3 nucleotides are TGTGCCAGCTCAGCTGGGACAGGGGGCTCCTACGAGCAGTACTTC. Combining the CDR3 with reference TRBV18 and TRBJ2-7 gives the whole variable domain NAGVMQNPRHLVRRRGQEARLRCSPMKGHSHVYWYRQLPEEGLKFMVYLQKENIIDESGMPKERFSAEFPKEGPSILRIQQVVRGDSAAYFCASSAGTGGSYEQYFGPGTRLTVT.

The rearrangement links TRBV15 to TRBJ2-2, with TRBD2 matching 8 bases. The CDR3 extends over 15 amino acids. Germline trimming cut 4 bases from V and 8 bases from J; bases unmatched to any gene: 9. CDR1 LNHNV and CDR2 YYDKDF come from the germline V gene (reference sequence). CDR3 in amino acids: CATSMWASGRGELFF. The DNA of the CDR3 is TGTGCCACCAGCATGTGGGCCAGCGGGAGAGGGGAGCTGTTTTTT.

The CDR3: CASSPAGNREAFF. CDR3 DNA sequence: TGTGCCAGCAGCCCGGCAGGGAATCGGGAGGCTTTCTTT. V usage is TRBV7-3 and J usage is TRBJ1-1; possible D gene TRBD1, 5 bases. The CDR3 is 13 amino acids. With 5 bases removed from V and 11 bases from J, the gap between germline ends came to 18 bases. CDR1 and CDR2 from the germline V gene are SGHTA and FQGTGA.

The J gene is TRBJ2-5, the V gene TRBV4-2, with TRBD1 identical over 8 bases. CDR1 and CDR2 (germline): LGHNA, YNFKEQ. The CDR3 has 15 residues. The J segment lost 1 base and the V segment lost 4 bases, leaving 5 bases of the junction unmatched. The CDR3 DNA sequence: TGTGCCAGCAGCCTGGGGACAGGTCCCCAAGAGACCCAGTACTTC. Amino acid sequence: CASSLGTGPQETQYF.

The chain links TRBV28 to TRBJ2-7, with 9 bases identical to TRBD1. Germline V gene lookup returns CDR1 MDHEN and CDR2 SYDVKM. After removal of 8 bases from V and 5 bases from J, the junction contained 13 bases not matched to a gene. The CDR3 loop spans 15 amino acids. CDR3 in DNA: TGTGCCAGCGGGGTATTCGGGACAGGGAACAACGAGCAGTACTTC. Amino acids: CASGVFGTGNNEQYF.